This T cell receptor beta chain emerged from a study of T cell responses to AZD1222 COVID-19 vaccine. Study observations and caveats: Regions left unmutated in variants are reportedly the target of nearly half of spike-specific TCRs. Spike was spanned by vaccine-associated CD4 TCRs, with dominance at 160-218 and 743-854.

Turning to this clone: No antigen is known for it.

Germline V gene data show CDR1 as GTSNPN and CDR2 as SVGIG (reference sequence). The CDR3 consists of 12 residues. With 4 bases removed from V and 11 bases from J, the gap between germline ends came to 14 bases. Sequencing used immunoSEQ multiplex PCR; TCRdb keeps in-frame clones, though not all of them. Of some 100,000 clones in the sample, under 90% were seen once. This specimen consisted of peripheral blood, obtained on day 0 of AZD1222 vaccination. The chain recombines TRBV30 with TRBJ1-4; D is perhaps TRBD1 (5 bases). The receptor comes from an adult in good health. CDR3 nucleotide sequence: TGTGCCTGGAACCGGGACGGGACGAAACTGTTTTTT. This codes for CAWNRDGTKLFF.